The source of this T cell receptor beta chain is a study of cytomegalovirus exposure and HLA in healthy donors. Study observations and caveats: 87-base-pair reads could not separate some V segments, including TRBV6-2 and TRBV6-3. The authors later linked a missense DCLRE1C variant to TCR beta V- and J-gene trimming.

With respect to this clone: What it binds is not known.

This PCR relied on a set of 60 Vbeta primers and 13 Jbeta primers. The table came from immunoSEQ multiplex PCR; TCRdb's copy has only in-frame clones and leaves some out. This table holds over 55,000 clones, over 75% found once. The germline gives CDR1 MGHRA, CDR2 YSYEKL. V trimming: 4 bases; J trimming: 5 bases; junction bases outside the gene matches: 8. This CDR3 has 15 residues. The gene calls are TRBV4-1 and TRBJ2-5, with 9 bases that match TRBD1. Sample: PBMCs. This clonotype was obtained from a male donor in good health and CMV-seronegative. CDR3 coding DNA: TGCGCCAGCAGCCTTTTACAGGGGGCGGAGGAGACCCAGTACTTC. It is translated as CASSLLQGAEETQYF.